This T cell receptor beta chain derives from a study of response to subunit inactivated influenza vaccine. V trimming: 4 bases; J trimming: 6 bases; junction bases outside the gene matches: 2. The CDR3 covers 13 residues. In germline, CDR1 is LGHNA, CDR2 YSLEER. Whole-study findings and limits: Authors suggested that a seasonal influenza vaccination recruits few new T cells each time.

As for this clonotype: Its antigen is unidentified.

From the RT-PCR reads, TCRdb called clonotypes with MiXCR, one entry per CDR3 protein. The sample consists of about 500,000 distinct CDR3 sequences, 16% of them appearing once. The sequenced sample was CD4+ T cells sorted from PBMCs, obtained 23 months after vaccination. The V call is TRBV4-3, the J call TRBJ1-4, with TRBD1 matching 7 bases. This clonotype originated in a man aged 50 to 69 who received an inactivated influenza vaccine. The CDR3, as DNA: TGCGCCAGCAGCCGAGACAGGGATGAAAAACTGTTTTTT. Translation: CASSRDRDEKLFF.